This T cell receptor beta chain was identified in a study of control samples from healthy donors and cancer patients. Sequenced by immunoSEQ multiplex PCR; TCRdb stores in-frame clones only, minus some. The repertoire holds about 140,000 clones, with about nine tenths as singletons. The germline V gene encodes CDR1 SGHVS and CDR2 FQNEAQ. CDR3 length: 17 residues. V was pared by 5 bases and J by 4 bases, with 18 bases between. The source material was blood. The sequence was collected from a man in his thirties or forties in good health. The chain recombines TRBV7-8 with TRBJ1-6, with D perhaps matching TRBD1 (6 bases). CDR3 residues: CASSHAQGIGYNSPLHF. Here the CDR3 DNA reads TGTGCCAGCAGCCACGCACAGGGAATAGGGTATAATTCACCCCTCCACTTT.